This TCR beta chain was captured by sequencing in a study of shared clonotypes between healthy human individuals. Study-level findings and limits: Memory subsets generally showed smaller estimated richness than naive subsets did.

As to this clone: No antigen is known for it.

All of the donors resided in Nashville, Tennessee, and each was a Caucasian adult. TCRdb keeps only in-frame clones here, not all; method: immunoSEQ multiplex PCR. The data show approximately 100,000 clones, with around 65% seen just once and 24% held by the top ten. After removal of 5 bases from V and 5 bases from J, the junction contained 12 bases not matched to a gene. The CDR3 extends over 15 amino acids. Germline CDR1 reads SGHTA; CDR2 reads FQGNSA. V gene TRBV7-2 combines with J gene TRBJ2-7, with TRBD1 matching 7 bases. The sequenced material came from memory CD8+ T cells sorted from blood. Subset specified: CD45RO+ cells pooled with CCR7-negative TemRA cells. This TCR was sampled from a woman in her 30s in good health. The CDR3 DNA sequence: TGTGCCAGCAGCACGCGACAGGGTACTTCAGACGAGCAGTACTTC. The encoded protein is CASSTRQGTSDEQYF.